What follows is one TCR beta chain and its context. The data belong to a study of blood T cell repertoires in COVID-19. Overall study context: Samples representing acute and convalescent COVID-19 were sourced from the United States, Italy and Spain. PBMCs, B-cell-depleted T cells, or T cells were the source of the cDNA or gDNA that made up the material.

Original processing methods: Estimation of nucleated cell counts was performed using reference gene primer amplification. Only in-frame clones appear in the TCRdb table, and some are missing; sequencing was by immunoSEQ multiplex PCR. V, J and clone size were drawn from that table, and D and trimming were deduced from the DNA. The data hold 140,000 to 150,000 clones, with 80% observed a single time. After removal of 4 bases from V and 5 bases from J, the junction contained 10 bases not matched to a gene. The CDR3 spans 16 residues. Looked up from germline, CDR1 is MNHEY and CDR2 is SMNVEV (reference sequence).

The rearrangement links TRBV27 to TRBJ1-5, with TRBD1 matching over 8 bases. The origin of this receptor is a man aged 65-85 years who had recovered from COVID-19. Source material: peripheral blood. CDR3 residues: CASSSKTGTGYQPQHF. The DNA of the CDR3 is TGTGCCAGCAGTTCTAAGACCGGGACAGGCTATCAGCCCCAGCATTTT.